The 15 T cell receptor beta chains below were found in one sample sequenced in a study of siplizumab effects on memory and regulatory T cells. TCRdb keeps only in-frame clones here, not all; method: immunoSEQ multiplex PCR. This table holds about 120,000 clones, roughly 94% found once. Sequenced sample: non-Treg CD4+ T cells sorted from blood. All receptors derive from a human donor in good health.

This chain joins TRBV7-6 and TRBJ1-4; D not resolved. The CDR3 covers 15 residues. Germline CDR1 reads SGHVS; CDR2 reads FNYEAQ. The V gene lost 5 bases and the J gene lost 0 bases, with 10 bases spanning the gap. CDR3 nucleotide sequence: TGTGCCAGCAGCCTGAACGGGGCAACTAATGAAAAACTGTTTTTT. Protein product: CASSLNGATNEKLFF.

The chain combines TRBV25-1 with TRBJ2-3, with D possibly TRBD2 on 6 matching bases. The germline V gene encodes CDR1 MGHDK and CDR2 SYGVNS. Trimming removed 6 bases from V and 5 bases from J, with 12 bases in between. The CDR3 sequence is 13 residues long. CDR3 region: CASRTDGRDTQYF. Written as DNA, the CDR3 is TGTGCCAGCAGGACGGACGGGAGAGATACGCAGTATTTT.

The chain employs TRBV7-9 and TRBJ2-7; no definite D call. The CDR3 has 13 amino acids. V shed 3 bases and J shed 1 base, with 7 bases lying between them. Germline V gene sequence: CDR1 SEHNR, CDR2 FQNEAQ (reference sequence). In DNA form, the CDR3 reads TGTGCCAGCAGCTTGCCAAAGTCCTACGAGCAGTACTTC. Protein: CASSLPKSYEQYF.

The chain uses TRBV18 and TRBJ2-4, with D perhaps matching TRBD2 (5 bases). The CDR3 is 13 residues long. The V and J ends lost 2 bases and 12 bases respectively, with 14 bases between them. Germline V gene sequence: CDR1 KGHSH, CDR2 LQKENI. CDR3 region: CASSPKGGWGQYF. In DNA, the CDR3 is TGTGCCAGCTCACCAAAAGGAGGCTGGGGTCAGTACTTC.

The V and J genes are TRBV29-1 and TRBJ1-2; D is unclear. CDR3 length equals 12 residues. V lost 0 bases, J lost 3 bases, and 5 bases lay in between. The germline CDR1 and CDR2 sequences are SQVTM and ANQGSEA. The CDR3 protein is CSVEDYDYGYTF. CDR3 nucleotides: TGCAGCGTTGAAGATTATGACTATGGCTACACCTTC.

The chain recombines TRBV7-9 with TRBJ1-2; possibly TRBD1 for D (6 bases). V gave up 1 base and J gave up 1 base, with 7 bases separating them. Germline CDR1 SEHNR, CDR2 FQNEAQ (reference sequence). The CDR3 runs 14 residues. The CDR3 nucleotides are TGTGCCAGCAGCTTAGGGGGGCTTAACTATGGCTACACCTTC. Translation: CASSLGGLNYGYTF.

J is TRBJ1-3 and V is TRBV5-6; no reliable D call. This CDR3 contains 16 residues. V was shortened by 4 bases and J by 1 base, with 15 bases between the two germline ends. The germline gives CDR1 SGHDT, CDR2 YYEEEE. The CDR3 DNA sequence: TGTGCCAGCAGCCGTAGCAGCTTCCTATCTGGAAACACCATATATTTT. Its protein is CASSRSSFLSGNTIYF.

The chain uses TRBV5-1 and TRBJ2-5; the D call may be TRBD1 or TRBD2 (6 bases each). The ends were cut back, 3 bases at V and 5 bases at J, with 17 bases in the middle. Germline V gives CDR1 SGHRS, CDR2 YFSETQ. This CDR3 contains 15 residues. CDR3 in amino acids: CASSWGWGASETQYF. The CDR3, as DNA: TGCGCCAGCAGCTGGGGCTGGGGGGCTTCGGAGACCCAGTACTTC. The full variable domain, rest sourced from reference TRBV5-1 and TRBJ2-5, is KAGVTQTPRYLIKTRGQQVTLSCSPISGHRSVSWYQQTPGQGLQFLFEYFSETQRNKGNFPGRFSGRQFSNSRSEMNVSTLELGDSALYLCASSWGWGASETQYFGPGTRLLVL.

DNA of the CDR3: TGTGCCAGTAGTGTGGGGGGGACCCTAGCCAAAAACATTCAGTACTTC. Amino acid sequence: CASSVGGTLAKNIQYF. V usage is TRBV19 and J usage is TRBJ2-4, with 7 nucleotides matching TRBD2. This CDR3 spans 16 amino acids. V trimming: 5 bases; J trimming: 0 bases; junction bases outside the gene matches: 7. CDR1 is LNHDA, CDR2 SQIVND, per germline (reference sequence).

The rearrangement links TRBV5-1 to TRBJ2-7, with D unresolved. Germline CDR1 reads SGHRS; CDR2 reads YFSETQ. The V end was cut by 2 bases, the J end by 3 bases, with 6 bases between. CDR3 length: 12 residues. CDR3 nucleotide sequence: TGCGCCAGCAGCTTTTCCAGCTACGAGCAGTACTTC. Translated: CASSFSSYEQYF.

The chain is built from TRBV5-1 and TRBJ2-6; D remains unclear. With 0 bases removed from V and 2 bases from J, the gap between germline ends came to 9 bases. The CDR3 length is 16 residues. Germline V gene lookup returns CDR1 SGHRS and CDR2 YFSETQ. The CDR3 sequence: CASSLERITGANVLTF. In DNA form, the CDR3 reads TGCGCCAGCAGCTTGGAGAGGATTACTGGGGCCAACGTCCTGACTTTC.

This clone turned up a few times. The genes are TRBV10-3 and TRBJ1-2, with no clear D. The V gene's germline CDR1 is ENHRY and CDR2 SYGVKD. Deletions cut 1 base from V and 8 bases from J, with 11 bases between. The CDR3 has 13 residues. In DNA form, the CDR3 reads TGTGCCATCAGTGAGTTGCGCCTGGACGGCTACACCTTC. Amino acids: CAISELRLDGYTF.

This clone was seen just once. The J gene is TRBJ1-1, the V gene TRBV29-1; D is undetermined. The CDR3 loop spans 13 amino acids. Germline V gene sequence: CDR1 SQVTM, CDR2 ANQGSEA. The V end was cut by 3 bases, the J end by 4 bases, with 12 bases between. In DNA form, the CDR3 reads TGCAGCGTTGATGAGGCAATGGGCACTGAAGCTTTCTTT. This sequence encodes CSVDEAMGTEAFF.

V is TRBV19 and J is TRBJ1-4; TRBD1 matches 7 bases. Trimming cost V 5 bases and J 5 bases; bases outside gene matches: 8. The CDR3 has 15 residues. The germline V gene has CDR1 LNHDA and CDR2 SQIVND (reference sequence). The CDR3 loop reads CASSPYRDRNEKLFF. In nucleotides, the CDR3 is TGTGCCAGTAGTCCCTACCGGGACAGAAATGAAAAACTGTTTTTT.

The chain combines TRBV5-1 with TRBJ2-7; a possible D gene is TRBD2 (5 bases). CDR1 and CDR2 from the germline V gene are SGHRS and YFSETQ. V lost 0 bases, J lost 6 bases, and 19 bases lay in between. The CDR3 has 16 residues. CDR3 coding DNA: TGCGCCAGCAGCTTGGCCGGCCAGCGGTTCCCCGGCGAGCAGTACTTC. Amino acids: CASSLAGQRFPGEQYF.